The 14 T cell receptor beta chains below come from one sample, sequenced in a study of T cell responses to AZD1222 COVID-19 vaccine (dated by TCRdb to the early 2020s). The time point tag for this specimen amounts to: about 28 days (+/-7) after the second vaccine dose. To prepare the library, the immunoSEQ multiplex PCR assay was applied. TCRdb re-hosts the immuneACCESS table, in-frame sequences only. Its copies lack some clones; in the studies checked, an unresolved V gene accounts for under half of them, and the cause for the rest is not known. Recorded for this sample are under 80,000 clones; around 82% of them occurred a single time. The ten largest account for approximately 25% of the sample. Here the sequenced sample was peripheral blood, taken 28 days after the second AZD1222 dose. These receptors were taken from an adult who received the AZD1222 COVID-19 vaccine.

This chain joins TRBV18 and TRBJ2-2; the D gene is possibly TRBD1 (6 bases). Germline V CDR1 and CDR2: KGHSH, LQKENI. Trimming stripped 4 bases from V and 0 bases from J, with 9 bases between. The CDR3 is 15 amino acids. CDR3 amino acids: CASSHGQPNTGELFF. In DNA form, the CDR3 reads TGTGCCAGCTCACACGGACAGCCGAACACCGGGGAGCTGTTTTTT.

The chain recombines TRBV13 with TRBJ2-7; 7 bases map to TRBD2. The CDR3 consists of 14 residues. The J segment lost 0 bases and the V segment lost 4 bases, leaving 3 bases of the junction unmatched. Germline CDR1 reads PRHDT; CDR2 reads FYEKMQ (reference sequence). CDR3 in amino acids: CASSSREFSYEQYF. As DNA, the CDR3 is TGTGCCAGCAGCTCGCGGGAGTTCTCCTACGAGCAGTACTTC. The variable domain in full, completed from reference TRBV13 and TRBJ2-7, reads AAGVIQSPRHLIKEKRETATLKCYPIPRHDTVYWYQQGPGQDPQFLISFYEKMQSDKGSIPDRFSAQQFSDYHSELNMSSLELGDSALYFCASSSREFSYEQYFGPGTRLTVT.

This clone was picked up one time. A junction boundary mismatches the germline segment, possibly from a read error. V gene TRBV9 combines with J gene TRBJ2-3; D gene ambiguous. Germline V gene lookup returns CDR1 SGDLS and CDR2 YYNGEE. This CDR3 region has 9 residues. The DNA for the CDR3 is TGTGCCAGCAGCGCCTGGATACCTTTT. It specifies CASSAWIPF.

CDR3 residues: CASSSGSSYNEQFF. Written as DNA, the CDR3 is TGTGCCAGCAGTAGCGGGAGCTCCTACAATGAGCAGTTCTTC. The chain carries TRBV6-5 and TRBJ2-1; 8 bases line up with TRBD2. Germline values: CDR1 MNHEY, CDR2 SVGAGI. There are 14 residues in the CDR3. V shed 5 bases, J shed 0 bases, and the junction held 0 bases outside the gene matches.

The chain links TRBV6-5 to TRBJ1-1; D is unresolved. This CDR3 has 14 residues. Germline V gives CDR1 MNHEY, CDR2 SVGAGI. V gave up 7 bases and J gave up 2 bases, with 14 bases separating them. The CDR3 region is CASKRPGSNTEAFF. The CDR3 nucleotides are TGTGCCAGCAAGAGGCCGGGGTCCAACACTGAAGCTTTCTTT.

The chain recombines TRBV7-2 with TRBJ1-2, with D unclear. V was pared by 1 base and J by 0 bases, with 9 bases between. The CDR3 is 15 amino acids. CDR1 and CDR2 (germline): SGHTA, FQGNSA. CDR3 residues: CASSLDIMANYGYTF. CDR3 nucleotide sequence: TGTGCCAGCAGCTTAGACATCATGGCTAACTATGGCTACACCTTC.

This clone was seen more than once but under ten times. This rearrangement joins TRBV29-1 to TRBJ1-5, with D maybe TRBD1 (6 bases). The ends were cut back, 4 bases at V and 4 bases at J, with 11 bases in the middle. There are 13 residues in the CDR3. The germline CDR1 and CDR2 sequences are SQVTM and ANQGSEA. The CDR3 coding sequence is TGCAGCGTTGGAGCGGGACAAAATCAGCCCCAGCATTTT. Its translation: CSVGAGQNQPQHF.

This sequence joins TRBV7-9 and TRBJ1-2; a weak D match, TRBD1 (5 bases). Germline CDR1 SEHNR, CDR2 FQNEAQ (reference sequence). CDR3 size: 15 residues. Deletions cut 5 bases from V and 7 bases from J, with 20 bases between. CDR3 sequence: CASSPHGGDGFGYTF. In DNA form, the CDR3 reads TGTGCCAGCAGCCCCCACGGGGGGGACGGTTTTGGCTACACCTTC.

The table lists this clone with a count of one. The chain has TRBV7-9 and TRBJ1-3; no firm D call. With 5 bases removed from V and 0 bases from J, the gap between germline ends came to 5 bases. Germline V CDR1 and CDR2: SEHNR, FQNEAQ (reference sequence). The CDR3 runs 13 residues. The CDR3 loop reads CASSGSSGNTIYF. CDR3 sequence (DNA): TGTGCCAGCAGCGGGAGCTCTGGAAACACCATATATTTT.

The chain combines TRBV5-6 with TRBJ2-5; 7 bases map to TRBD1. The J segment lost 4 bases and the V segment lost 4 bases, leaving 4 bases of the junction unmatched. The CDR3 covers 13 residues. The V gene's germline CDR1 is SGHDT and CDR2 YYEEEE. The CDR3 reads CASSRQGRETQYF. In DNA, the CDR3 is TGTGCCAGCAGCCGACAGGGCCGAGAGACCCAGTACTTC.

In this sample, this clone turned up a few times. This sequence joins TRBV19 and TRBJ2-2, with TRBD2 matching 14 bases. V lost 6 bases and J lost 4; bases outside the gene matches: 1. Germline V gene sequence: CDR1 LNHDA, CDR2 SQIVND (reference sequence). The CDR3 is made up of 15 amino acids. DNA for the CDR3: TGTGCCAGTAGGGGGACTAGCGGGAGCACCGGGGAGCTGTTTTTT. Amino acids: CASRGTSGSTGELFF.

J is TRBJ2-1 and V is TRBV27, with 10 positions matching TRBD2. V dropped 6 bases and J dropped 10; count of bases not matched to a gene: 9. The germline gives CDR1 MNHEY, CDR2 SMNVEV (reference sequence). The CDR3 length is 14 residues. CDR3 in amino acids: CASRSLAGVNEQFF. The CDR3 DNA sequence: TGTGCCAGCAGGAGCCTAGCGGGAGTAAACGAGCAGTTCTTC.

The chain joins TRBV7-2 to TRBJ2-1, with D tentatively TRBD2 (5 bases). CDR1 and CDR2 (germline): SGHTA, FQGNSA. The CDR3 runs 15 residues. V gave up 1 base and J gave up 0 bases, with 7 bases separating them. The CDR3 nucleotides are TGTGCCAGCAGCTTAGGCGGGTTCTCCTACAATGAGCAGTTCTTC. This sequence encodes CASSLGGFSYNEQFF.

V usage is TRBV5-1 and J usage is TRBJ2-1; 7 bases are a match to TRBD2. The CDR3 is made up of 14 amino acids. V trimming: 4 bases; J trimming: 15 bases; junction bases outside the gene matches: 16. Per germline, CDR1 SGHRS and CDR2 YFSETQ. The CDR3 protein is CASSPRASGPGGFF. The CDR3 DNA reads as TGCGCCAGCAGCCCCAGGGCTAGCGGCCCGGGGGGGTTCTTC.